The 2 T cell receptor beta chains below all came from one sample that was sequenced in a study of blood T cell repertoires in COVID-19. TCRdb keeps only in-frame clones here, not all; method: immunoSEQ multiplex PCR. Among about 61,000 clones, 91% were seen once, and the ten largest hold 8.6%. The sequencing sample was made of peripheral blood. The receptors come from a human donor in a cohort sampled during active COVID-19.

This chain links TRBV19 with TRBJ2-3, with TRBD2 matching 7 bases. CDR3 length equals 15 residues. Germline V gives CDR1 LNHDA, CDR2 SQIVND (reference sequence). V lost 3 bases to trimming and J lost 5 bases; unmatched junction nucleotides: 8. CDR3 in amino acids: CASSIATGGVDTQYF. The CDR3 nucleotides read TGTGCCAGTAGTATTGCAACGGGAGGCGTAGATACGCAGTATTTT.

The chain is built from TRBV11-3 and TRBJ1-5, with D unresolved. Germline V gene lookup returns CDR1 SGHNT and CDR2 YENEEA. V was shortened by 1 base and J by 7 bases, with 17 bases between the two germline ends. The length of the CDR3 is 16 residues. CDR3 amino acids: CASSLVAEVWHQPQHF. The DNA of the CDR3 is TGTGCCAGCAGCTTAGTAGCGGAGGTGTGGCACCAGCCCCAGCATTTT. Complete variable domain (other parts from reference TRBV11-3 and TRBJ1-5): EAGVVQSPRYKIIEKKQPVAFWCNPISGHNTLYWYLQNLGQGPELLIRYENEEAVDDSQLPKDRFSAERLKGVDSTLKIQPAELGDSAVYLCASSLVAEVWHQPQHFGDGTRLSIL.